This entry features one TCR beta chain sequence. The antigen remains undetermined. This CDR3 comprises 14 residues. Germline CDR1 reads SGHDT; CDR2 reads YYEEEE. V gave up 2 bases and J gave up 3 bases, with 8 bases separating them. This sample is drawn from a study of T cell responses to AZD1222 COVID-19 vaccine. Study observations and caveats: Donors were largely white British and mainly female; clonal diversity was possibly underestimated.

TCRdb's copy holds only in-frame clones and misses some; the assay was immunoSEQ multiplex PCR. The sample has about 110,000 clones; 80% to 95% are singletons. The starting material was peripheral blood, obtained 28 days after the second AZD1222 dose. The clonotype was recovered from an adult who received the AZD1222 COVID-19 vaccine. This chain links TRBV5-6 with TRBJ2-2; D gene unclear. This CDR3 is CASSLVSDTGELFF. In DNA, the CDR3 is TGTGCCAGCAGCTTAGTCTCCGACACCGGGGAGCTGTTTTTT. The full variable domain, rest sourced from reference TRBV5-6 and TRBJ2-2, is DAGVTQSPTHLIKTRGQQVTLRCSPKSGHDTVSWYQQALGQGPQFIFQYYEEEERQRGNFPDRFSGHQFPNYSSELNVNALLLGDSALYLCASSLVSDTGELFFGEGSRLTVL.